The rows below give T cell receptor beta chains drawn from one sample of a study of identical twins. TCRdb redid the calling of the 5' RACE reads with MiXCR, one entry per CDR3 protein. The sample includes around 530,000 distinct CDR3 sequences, nearly 15% of them seen just once. These data were also reused for a study on yellow fever vaccine responses in identical twins.

The sample consisted of CD4+ T cells sorted from blood. Receptors were obtained from a young woman in good health. The conserved cysteine and the conserved F or W are not part of the CDR3 here. Fields, in order: CDR3 protein, V gene, CDR3 length, J gene.

ASSGTVENYGYT TRBV7-9 12 TRBJ1-2
ASSYTGTSGRVLSTVTQY TRBV6-2/TRBV6-3 18 TRBJ2-3
ASGEGGGTDTQY TRBV5-1 12 TRBJ2-3
ASSEGLAGISSYEQY TRBV5-1 15 TRBJ2-7
AIRQTGELF TRBV10-3 9 TRBJ2-2
ASSLVQTSGDTQY TRBV12-3/TRBV12-4 13 TRBJ2-3
ASSPAAGTPYNEQF TRBV4-2 14 TRBJ2-1
ASSLEPSGHNAQY TRBV5-1 13 TRBJ2-3
ASRRGGNSDTQY TRBV11-2 12 TRBJ2-3
AISGIPSYNEQF TRBV10-3 12 TRBJ2-1
SAEWTFQETQY TRBV29-1 11 TRBJ2-5
ASSSGPPTTNEKLF TRBV5-1 14 TRBJ1-4
ASSLGDSSNQPQH TRBV12-3/TRBV12-4 13 TRBJ1-5
ASSQELAGVETQY TRBV4-2 13 TRBJ2-5
ASSQLSLSRGGGANVLT TRBV4-1 17 TRBJ2-6
SSSRGGLSDTQY TRBV20-1 12 TRBJ2-3
ANSYRTGSSYNEQF TRBV6-5 14 TRBJ2-1
ASNDRVFDQETQY TRBV10-2 13 TRBJ2-5
ASSKKPGQEYEQY TRBV3-1 13 TRBJ2-7
ASSRKADSYNSPLH TRBV9 14 TRBJ1-6
ASHGRAQNEQF TRBV25-1 11 TRBJ2-1
ASSSTGTSGGAKQF TRBV14 14 TRBJ2-1
ASATGPNYEQY TRBV28 11 TRBJ2-7
ASSLRDSEETQY TRBV27 12 TRBJ2-5
ASSIERAGNEQF TRBV5-1 12 TRBJ2-1